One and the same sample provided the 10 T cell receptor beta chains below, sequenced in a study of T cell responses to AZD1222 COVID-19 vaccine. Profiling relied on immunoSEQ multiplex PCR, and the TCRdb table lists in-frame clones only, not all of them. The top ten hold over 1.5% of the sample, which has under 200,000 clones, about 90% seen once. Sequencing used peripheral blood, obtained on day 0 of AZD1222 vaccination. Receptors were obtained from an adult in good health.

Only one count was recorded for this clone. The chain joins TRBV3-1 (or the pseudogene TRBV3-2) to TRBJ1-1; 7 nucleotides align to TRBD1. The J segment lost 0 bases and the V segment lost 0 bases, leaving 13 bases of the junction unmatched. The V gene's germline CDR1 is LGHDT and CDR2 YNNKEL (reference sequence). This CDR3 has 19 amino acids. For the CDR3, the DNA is TGTGCCAGCAGCCAAGATGGTCGCCAAGGGGGCTTTCTGAACACTGAAGCTTTCTTT. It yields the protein CASSQDGRQGGFLNTEAFF.

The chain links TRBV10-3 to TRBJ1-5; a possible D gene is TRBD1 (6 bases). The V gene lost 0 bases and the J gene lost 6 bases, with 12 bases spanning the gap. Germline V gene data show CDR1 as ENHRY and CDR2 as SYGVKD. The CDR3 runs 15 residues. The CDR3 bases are TGTGCCATCAGTGAGTCGATTGGACAGTCTCAGCCCCAGCATTTT. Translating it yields CAISESIGQSQPQHF.

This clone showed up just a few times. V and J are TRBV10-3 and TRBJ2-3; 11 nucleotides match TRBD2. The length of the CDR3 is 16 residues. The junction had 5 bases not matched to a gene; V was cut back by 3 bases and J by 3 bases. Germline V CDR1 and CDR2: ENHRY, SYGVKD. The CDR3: CAISEPGTSGTDTQYF. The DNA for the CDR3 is TGTGCCATCAGTGAACCGGGGACTAGCGGTACAGATACGCAGTATTTT.

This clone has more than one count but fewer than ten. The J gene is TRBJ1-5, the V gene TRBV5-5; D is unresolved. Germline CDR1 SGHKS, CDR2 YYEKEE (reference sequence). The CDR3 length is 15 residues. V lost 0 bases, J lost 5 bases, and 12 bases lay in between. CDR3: CASSLGFGSYQPQHF. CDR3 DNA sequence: TGTGCCAGCAGCTTGGGCTTCGGCAGTTATCAGCCCCAGCATTTT.

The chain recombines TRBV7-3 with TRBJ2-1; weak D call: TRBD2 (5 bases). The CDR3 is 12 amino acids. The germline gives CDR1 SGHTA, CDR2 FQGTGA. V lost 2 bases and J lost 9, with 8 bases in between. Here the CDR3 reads CASSLEGSEQFF. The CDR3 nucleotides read TGTGCCAGCAGCTTAGAGGGAAGTGAGCAGTTCTTC. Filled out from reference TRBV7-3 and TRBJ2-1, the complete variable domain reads GAGVSQTPSNKVTEKGKYVELRCDPISGHTALYWYRQSLGQGPEFLIYFQGTGAADDSGLPNDRFFAVRPEGSVSTLKIQRTERGDSAVYLCASSLEGSEQFFGPGTRLTVL.

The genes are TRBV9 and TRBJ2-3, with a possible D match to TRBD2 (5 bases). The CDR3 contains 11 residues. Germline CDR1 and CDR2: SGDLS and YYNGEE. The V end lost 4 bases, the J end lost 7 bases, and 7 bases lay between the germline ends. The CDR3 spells CASSPGNTQYF. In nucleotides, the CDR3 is TGTGCCAGCAGCCCCGGGAATACGCAGTATTTT.

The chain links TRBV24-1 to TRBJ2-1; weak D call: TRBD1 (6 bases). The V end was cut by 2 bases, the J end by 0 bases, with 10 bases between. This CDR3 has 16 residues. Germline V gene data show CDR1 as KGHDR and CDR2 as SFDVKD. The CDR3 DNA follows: TGTGCCACCAGTGATTCGACAGGTAGCTCCTACAATGAGCAGTTCTTC. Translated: CATSDSTGSSYNEQFF.

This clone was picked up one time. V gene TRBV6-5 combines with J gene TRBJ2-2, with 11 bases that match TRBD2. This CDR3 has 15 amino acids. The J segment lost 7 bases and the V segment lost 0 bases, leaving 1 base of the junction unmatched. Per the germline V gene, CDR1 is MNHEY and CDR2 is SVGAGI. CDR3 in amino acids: CASSYSTSGIGELFF. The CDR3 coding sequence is TGTGCCAGCAGTTACTCGACTAGCGGGATCGGGGAGCTGTTTTTT.

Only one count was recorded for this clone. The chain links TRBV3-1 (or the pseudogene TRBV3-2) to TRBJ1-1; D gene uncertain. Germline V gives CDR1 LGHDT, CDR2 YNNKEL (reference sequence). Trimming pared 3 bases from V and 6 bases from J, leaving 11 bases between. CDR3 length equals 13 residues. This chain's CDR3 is CASSHSGVSEAFF. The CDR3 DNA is TGTGCCAGCAGCCATTCCGGGGTCTCTGAAGCTTTCTTT.

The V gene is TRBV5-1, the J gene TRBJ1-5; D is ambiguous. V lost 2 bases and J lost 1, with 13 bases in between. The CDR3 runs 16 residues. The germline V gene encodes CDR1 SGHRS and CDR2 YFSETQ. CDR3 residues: CASSFLPTASNQPQHF. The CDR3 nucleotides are TGCGCCAGCAGCTTTCTTCCGACGGCAAGCAATCAGCCCCAGCATTTT.